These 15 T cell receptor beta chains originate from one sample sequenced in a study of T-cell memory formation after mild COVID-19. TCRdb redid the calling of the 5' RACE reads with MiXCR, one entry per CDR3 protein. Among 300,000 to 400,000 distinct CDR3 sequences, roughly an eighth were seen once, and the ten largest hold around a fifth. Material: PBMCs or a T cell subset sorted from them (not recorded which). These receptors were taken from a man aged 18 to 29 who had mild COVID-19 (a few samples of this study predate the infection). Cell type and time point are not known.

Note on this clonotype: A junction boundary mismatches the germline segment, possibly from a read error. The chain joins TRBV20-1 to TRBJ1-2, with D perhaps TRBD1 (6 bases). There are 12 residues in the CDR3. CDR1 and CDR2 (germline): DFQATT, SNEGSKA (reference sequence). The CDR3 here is CSARDSGYGCTF. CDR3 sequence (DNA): TGCAGTGCTAGGGACAGCGGCTATGGCTGCACCTTC.

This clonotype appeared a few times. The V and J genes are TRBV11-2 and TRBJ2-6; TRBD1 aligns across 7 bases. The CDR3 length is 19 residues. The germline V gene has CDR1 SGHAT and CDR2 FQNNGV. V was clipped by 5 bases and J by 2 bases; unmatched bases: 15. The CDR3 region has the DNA TGTGCCAGCAGCGACCCTCTGACAGGGTTTCTCCCTGGGGCCAACGTCCTGACTTTC. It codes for CASSDPLTGFLPGANVLTF.

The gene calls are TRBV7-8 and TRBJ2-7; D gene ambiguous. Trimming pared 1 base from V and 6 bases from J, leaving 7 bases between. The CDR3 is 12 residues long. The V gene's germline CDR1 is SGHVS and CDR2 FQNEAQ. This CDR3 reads CASSLGRIEQYF. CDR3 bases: TGTGCCAGCAGCTTAGGTCGTATCGAGCAGTACTTC.

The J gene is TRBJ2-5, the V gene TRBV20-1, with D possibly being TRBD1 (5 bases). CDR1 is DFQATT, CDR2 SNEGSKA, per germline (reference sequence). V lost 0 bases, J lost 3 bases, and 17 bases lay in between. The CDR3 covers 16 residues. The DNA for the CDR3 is TGCAGTGCTAGAGATCCGAGGCAGGGATTAAAAGAGACCCAGTACTTC. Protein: CSARDPRQGLKETQYF.

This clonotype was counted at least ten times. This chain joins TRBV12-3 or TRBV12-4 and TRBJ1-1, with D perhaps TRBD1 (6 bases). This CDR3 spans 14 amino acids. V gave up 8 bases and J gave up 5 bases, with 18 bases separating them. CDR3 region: CASHPGVLATEAFF. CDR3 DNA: TGTGCCAGCCATCCAGGGGTTTTGGCGACTGAAGCTTTCTTT.

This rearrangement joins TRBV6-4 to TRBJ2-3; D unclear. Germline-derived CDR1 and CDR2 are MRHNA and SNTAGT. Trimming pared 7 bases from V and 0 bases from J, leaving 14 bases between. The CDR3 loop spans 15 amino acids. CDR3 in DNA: TGTGCCAGCAAGTCTTATCCCACCAGCACAGATACGCAGTATTTT. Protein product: CASKSYPTSTDTQYF.

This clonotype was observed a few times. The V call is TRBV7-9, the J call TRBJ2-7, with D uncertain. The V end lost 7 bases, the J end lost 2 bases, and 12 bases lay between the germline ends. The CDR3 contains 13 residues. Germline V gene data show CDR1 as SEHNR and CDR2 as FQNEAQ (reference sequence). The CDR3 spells CASTMLGPYEQYF. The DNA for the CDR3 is TGTGCCAGCACCATGTTGGGCCCCTACGAGCAGTACTTC.

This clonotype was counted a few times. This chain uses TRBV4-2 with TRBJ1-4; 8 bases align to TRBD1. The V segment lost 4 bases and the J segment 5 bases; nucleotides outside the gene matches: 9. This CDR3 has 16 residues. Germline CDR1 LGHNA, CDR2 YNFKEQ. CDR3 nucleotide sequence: TGTGCCAGCAGCCCAGCTCACGGGACAGGAAATGAAAAACTGTTTTTT. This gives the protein CASSPAHGTGNEKLFF.

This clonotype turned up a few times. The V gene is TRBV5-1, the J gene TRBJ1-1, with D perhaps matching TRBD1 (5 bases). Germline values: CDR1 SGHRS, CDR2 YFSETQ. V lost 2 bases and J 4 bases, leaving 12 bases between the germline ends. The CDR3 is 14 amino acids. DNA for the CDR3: TGCGCCAGCAGCTTTACTGGGGCGGGCACTGAAGCTTTCTTT. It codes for CASSFTGAGTEAFF.

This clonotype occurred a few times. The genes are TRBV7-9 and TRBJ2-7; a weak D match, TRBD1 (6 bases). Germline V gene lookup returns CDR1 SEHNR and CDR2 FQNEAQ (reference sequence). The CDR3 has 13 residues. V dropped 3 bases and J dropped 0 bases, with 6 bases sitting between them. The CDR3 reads CASSLGHSYEQYV. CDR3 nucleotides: TGTGCCAGCAGCTTGGGACACTCCTACGAGCAGTACGTC.

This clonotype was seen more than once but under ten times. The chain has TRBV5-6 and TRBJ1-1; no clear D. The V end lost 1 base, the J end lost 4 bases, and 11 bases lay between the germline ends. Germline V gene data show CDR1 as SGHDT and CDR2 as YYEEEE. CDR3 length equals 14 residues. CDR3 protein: CASSLWDLGTEAFF. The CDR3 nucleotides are TGTGCCAGCAGCTTGTGGGATCTGGGCACTGAAGCTTTCTTT. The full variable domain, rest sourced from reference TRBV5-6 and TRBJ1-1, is DAGVTQSPTHLIKTRGQQVTLRCSPKSGHDTVSWYQQALGQGPQFIFQYYEEEERQRGNFPDRFSGHQFPNYSSELNVNALLLGDSALYLCASSLWDLGTEAFFGQGTRLTVV.

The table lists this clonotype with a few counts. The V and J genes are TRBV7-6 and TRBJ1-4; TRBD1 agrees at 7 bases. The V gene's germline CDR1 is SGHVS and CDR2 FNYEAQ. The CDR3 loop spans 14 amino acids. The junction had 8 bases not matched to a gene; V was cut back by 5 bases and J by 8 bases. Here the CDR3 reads CASSIRGYYEKLFF. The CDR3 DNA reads TGTGCCAGCAGCATCAGGGGGTATTACGAAAAACTGTTTTTT.

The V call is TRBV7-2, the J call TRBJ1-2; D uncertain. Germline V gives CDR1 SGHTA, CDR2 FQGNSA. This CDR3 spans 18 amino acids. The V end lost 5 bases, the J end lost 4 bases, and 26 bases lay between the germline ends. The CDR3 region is CASSKGQSGEVVSYGYTF. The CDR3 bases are TGTGCCAGCAGCAAGGGTCAGTCAGGAGAGGTAGTATCCTATGGCTACACCTTC.

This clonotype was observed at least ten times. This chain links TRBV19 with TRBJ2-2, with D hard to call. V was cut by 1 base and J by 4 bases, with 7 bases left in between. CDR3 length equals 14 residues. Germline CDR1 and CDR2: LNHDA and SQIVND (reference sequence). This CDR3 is CASSIVSSTGELFF. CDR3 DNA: TGTGCCAGTAGTATAGTCTCGAGCACCGGGGAGCTGTTTTTT.

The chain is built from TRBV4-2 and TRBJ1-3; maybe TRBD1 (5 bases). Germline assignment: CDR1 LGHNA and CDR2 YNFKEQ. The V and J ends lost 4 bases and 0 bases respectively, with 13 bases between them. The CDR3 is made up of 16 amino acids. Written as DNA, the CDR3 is TGTGCCAGCAGCCGAAGGGGCGTAAACTCTGGAAACACCATATATTTT. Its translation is CASSRRGVNSGNTIYF.